This T cell receptor beta chain was captured by sequencing in a study of blood T cell repertoires in COVID-19. Study-wide context: Samples came from the United States, Italy and Spain, spanning acute and convalescent COVID-19. PBMCs, B-cell-depleted T cells, or T cells provided the cDNA or gDNA that made up the material.

Germline V gene data show CDR1 as MNHEY and CDR2 as SVGEGT. The CDR3 runs 15 residues. The ends were cut back, 5 bases at V and 4 bases at J, with 17 bases in the middle. In the original analysis: By means of reference gene primer amplification, nucleated cell counts were estimated. Generated by immunoSEQ multiplex PCR, the TCRdb table keeps only in-frame clones and is missing some. That table gives V, J and clone size, and the DNA gave D and trimming. The sample has roughly 150,000 clones; more than 80% are singletons. Sequencing was performed on peripheral blood. J is TRBJ1-1 and V is TRBV6-2 or TRBV6-3; D might be TRBD1 (6 bases). The clonotype originates from a woman aged 40-49 years with acute or convalescent COVID-19. DNA of the CDR3: TGTGCCAGCAGTGACCCCGGGGGGGCTGGCACTGAAGCTTTCTTT. As protein: CASSDPGGAGTEAFF.